These 4 T cell receptor beta chains were sequenced from one sample in a study of blood T cell repertoires in COVID-19. Using immunoSEQ multiplex PCR, the repertoire was profiled, and TCRdb retains in-frame clones only, with some absent. The sample has about 180,000 clones, approximately 87% seen once. Sequencing was performed on peripheral blood. These receptors were taken from a man between 65 and 85 years old with active or convalescent COVID-19.

The chain links TRBV5-8 to TRBJ1-2; the D gene is possibly TRBD1 (5 bases). The CDR3 has 15 amino acids. Germline CDR1 SGHTS, CDR2 YDEGEE. V was trimmed by 4 bases and J by 4 bases, leaving 17 bases between them. In DNA form, the CDR3 reads TGTGCCAGCAGCCCTAAACAACCGGGACTCTATGGCTACACCTTC. It is translated as CASSPKQPGLYGYTF.

The CDR3 DNA reads as TGCGCCAGCAGCCAGGCTAACCCCGGCAGGGGGAGTGTTGGCTACACCTTC. Translation gives CASSQANPGRGSVGYTF. J is TRBJ1-2 and V is TRBV4-3, with 7 bases aligning to TRBD1. The CDR3 is 17 residues long. V lost 3 bases to trimming and J lost 7 bases; unmatched junction nucleotides: 17. From germline, CDR1 is LGHNA and CDR2 YSLEER.

V is TRBV29-1 and J is TRBJ1-6; TRBD1 agrees at 7 bases. The CDR3 has 14 amino acids. From germline, CDR1 is SQVTM and CDR2 ANQGSEA. V was pared by 6 bases and J by 7 bases, with 9 bases of the junction left unmatched. As DNA, the CDR3 is TGCAGCGTGAAAGAGACAGGGCCGAATTCACCCCTCCACTTT. It codes for CSVKETGPNSPLHF.

This CDR3 reads CASRSTDSGNTIYF. Here the CDR3 DNA reads TGTGCCAGCCGCTCGACAGACTCTGGAAACACCATATATTTT. This chain joins TRBV5-6 and TRBJ1-3, with D maybe TRBD1 (5 bases). Germline values: CDR1 SGHDT, CDR2 YYEEEE. The CDR3 contains 14 residues. V was pared by 7 bases and J by 0 bases, with 11 bases between.